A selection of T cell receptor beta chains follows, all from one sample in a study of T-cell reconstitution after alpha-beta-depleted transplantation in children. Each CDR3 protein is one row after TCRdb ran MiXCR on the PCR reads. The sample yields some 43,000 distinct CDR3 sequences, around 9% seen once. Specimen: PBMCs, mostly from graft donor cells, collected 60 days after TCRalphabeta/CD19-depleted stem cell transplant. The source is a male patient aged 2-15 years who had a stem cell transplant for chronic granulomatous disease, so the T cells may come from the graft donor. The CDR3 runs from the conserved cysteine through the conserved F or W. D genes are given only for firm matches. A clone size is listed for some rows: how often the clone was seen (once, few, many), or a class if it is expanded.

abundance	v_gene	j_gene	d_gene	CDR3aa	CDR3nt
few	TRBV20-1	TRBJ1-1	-	CSARELRWKNTEAFF	TGCAGTGCTAGAGAGCTCAGGTGGAAGAACACTGAAGCTTTCTTT
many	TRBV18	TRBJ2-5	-	CASSPPVGGETQYF	TGTGCCAGCTCACCCCCGGTTGGTGGGGAGACCCAGTACTTC
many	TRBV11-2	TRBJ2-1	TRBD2	CASNKGLAGGWSEQFF	TGTGCCAGCAACAAGGGACTAGCGGGAGGGTGGAGTGAGCAGTTCTTC
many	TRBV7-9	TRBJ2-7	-	CASSHTTDTYEQYF	TGTGCCAGCAGCCATACGACAGATACCTACGAGCAGTACTTC
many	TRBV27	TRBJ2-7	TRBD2	CASSTSGGYEQYF	TGTGCCAGCAGCACTAGCGGGGGGTACGAGCAGTACTTC
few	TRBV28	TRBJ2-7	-	CASGAGVTYEQYF	TGTGCCAGCGGGGCCGGAGTAACCTACGAGCAGTACTTC
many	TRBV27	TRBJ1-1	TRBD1	CASSTRTGIEAFF	TGTGCCAGCAGTACCCGGACAGGAATCGAAGCTTTCTTT
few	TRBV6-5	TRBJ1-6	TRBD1	CATRTGEGSPLHF	TGTGCCACAAGGACAGGGGAAGGTTCACCCCTCCACTTT
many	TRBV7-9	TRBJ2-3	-	CASSVGLTDTQFF	TGTGCCAGCAGCGTGGGGTTGACAGATACGCAGTTTTTT
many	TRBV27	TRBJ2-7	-	CATYDGYEQYF	TGTGCCACCTACGACGGATACGAGCAGTACTTC
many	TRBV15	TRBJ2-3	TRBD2	CATSRDYRAGVADTQYF	TGTGCCACCAGCAGAGATTATAGGGCGGGAGTCGCAGATACGCAGTATTTT
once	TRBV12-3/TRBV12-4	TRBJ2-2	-	CASSPTSSPNTGELFF	TGTGCCAGCAGCCCCACTAGTTCGCCGAACACCGGGGAGCTGTTTTTT
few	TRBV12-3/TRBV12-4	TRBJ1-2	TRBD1	CASTPLGGQGRNGYTF	TGTGCCAGCACTCCTCTCGGGGGACAGGGGAGGAATGGCTACACCTTC
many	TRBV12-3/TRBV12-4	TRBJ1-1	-	CASTKDPPNTEAFF	TGTGCCAGCACCAAGGACCCACCTAACACTGAAGCTTTCTTT
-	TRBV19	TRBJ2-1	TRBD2	CASSILSGISYNEQFF	TGTGCCAGTAGTATCCTGAGCGGGATCTCCTACAATGAGCAGTTCTTC
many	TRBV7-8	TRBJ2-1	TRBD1	CASSLPTGGITYNEQFF	TGTGCCAGCAGCTTACCGACAGGGGGGATTACTTACAATGAGCAGTTCTTC